The 8 T cell receptor beta chains below all came from one sample that was sequenced in a study of radiation and T cells in renal cell carcinoma. Time point here: baseline pretreatment blood. The treatment denotes: 15 Gy SBRT to primary tumor, nephrectomy 4 weeks later. Produced via immunoSEQ multiplex PCR; TCRdb's table is partial and in-frame only. The profile shows about 150,000 clones, about 87% of them singletons. This specimen consisted of blood, obtained from a patient whose treatment included radiotherapy and nephrectomy. Every receptor here comes from a woman aged 70-85 years with renal cell carcinoma.

The chain recombines TRBV27 with TRBJ2-7; 9 positions match TRBD1. This CDR3 has 13 residues. Unmatched junction bases numbered 2, after V lost 2 bases and J lost 6 bases. Per germline, CDR1 MNHEY and CDR2 SMNVEV (reference sequence). CDR3 loop: CASSLNRGLEQYF. For the CDR3, the DNA is TGTGCCAGCAGTTTAAACAGGGGGCTCGAGCAGTACTTC.

Turning to this clone: The sample contains more than one DNA sequence encoding this CDR3. This chain connects TRBV28 to TRBJ1-2; possible D gene TRBD1, 5 bases. Germline values: CDR1 MDHEN, CDR2 SYDVKM. Between the trimmed V and J ends, which lost 3 bases and 4 bases, there was a span of 9 bases. The CDR3 runs to 13 residues. The CDR3 region has the DNA TGTGCCAGCAGTTTGGGGCAGGGCTATGGCTACACCTTC. This translates into CASSLGQGYGYTF.

This chain joins TRBV7-2 and TRBJ2-2, with 11 bases that match TRBD2. V gave up 3 bases and J gave up 6 bases; unmatched junction bases: 3. Per the germline V gene, CDR1 is SGHTA and CDR2 is FQGNSA. The CDR3 covers 15 residues. For the CDR3, the DNA is TGTGCCAGCAGCTTTAGCGGGGGGGCGGCCGGGGAGCTGTTTTTT. Its translation: CASSFSGGAAGELFF. The full variable domain, its missing parts supplied by reference TRBV7-2 and TRBJ2-2, is GAGVSQSPSNKVTEKGKDVELRCDPISGHTALYWYRQSLGQGLEFLIYFQGNSAPDKSGLPSDRFSAERTGGSVSTLTIQRTQQEDSAVYLCASSFSGGAAGELFFGEGSRLTVL.

The chain is built from TRBV5-1 and TRBJ2-5; a weak D match, TRBD1 (5 bases). V was shortened by 0 bases and J by 5 bases, with 14 bases between the two germline ends. Per the germline V gene, CDR1 is SGHRS and CDR2 is YFSETQ. This CDR3 spans 15 amino acids. The CDR3 DNA follows: TGCGCCAGCAGCTTGGGACAGCCGGAGAAGGAGACCCAGTACTTC. Its protein is CASSLGQPEKETQYF.

This sequence joins TRBV15 and TRBJ2-1, with 7 positions matching TRBD2. The length of the CDR3 is 19 residues. V gave up 1 base and J gave up 3 bases; unmatched junction bases: 15. Germline-derived CDR1 and CDR2 are LNHNV and YYDKDF (reference sequence). The CDR3 DNA is TGTGCCACCAGCAGAGGTCTAGCGGACTTCCCCAAACTCTACAATGAGCAGTTCTTC. Amino acids: CATSRGLADFPKLYNEQFF.

The chain recombines TRBV10-2 with TRBJ2-2; TRBD2 might be the D (5 bases). V lost 7 bases and J lost 6, with 12 bases in between. From germline, CDR1 is WSHSY and CDR2 SAAADI. This CDR3 contains 13 residues. In DNA form, the CDR3 reads TGCGCCAGCACTACGGACTTGGCCGGGGAGCTGTTTTTT. This sequence encodes CASTTDLAGELFF.

In this sample, this clone turned up once. This rearrangement joins TRBV5-4 to TRBJ2-5, with TRBD1 matching over 7 bases. The CDR3 is 14 residues long. Germline lookup yields CDR1 SGHNT and CDR2 YYREEE (reference sequence). V dropped 4 bases and J dropped 1; count of bases not matched to a gene: 4. CDR3 loop: CASSTGQAQETQYF. Here the CDR3 DNA reads TGTGCCAGCAGCACCGGACAGGCCCAAGAGACCCAGTACTTC.

The V and J genes are TRBV19 and TRBJ2-6, with D hard to call. Trimming took 4 bases from V and 0 from J, leaving 10 bases between them. The V gene's germline CDR1 is LNHDA and CDR2 SQIVND (reference sequence). This CDR3 comprises 16 residues. For the CDR3, the DNA is TGTGCCAGTAGTAAATCTCAGAGCTCTGGGGCCAACGTCCTGACTTTC. Residues: CASSKSQSSGANVLTF.